This T cell receptor (beta chain) appears in the sequencing data of a study of blood T cell repertoires in COVID-19. Grouping used clinical history reported by participants in a survey and questionnaire. During the 2 weeks before they entered the study, exposed participants had met someone with a PCR-confirmed or clinician-diagnosed COVID-19 case. Generated by immunoSEQ multiplex PCR, the TCRdb table keeps only in-frame clones and is missing some. The table includes approximately 300,000 clones, around 85% detected once. This TCR was recovered from a woman aged 25 to 45 who had been exposed to COVID-19. What was sequenced was PBMCs or T cells enriched from blood (not recorded which).

DNA for the CDR3: TGTGCCAGTAGTATCGACAGGATCTATGGCTACACCTTC. This sequence encodes CASSIDRIYGYTF. V is TRBV19 and J is TRBJ1-2, with D possibly being TRBD1 (6 bases). V dropped 3 bases and J dropped 4 bases, with 9 bases sitting between them. This CDR3 spans 13 amino acids. Germline CDR1 reads LNHDA; CDR2 reads SQIVND (reference sequence).